This TCR beta chain was found in a study of OX40 agonist ivuxolimab in advanced cancers. Overall study context: Ivuxolimab, an antibody acting as an agonist of OX40 (CD134), was used to treat patients.

Blood draws occurred at baseline, cycle 4 day 1, and cycle 7 day 1. The CDR3 loop spans 13 amino acids. Trimming left V 5 bases short and J 6 bases short, with 13 bases between. CDR1 is MNHEY and CDR2 is SMNVEV in the germline V gene (reference sequence). Assay used: immunoSEQ multiplex PCR; TCRdb lists only in-frame clones, some missing. Of about 67,000 clones in the sample, around 86% were seen once. The chain has TRBV27 and TRBJ1-1; D remains ambiguous. The TCR comes from an adult with an advanced solid tumor such as melanoma, head and neck, liver or kidney cancer. This material consisted of CD4+ or CD8+ T cells sorted from blood, taken in a trial of the OX40 agonist ivuxolimab. The CDR3 DNA follows: TGTGCCAGCAGTAGTAAGGGATGGGCTGAAGCTTTCTTT. Encoded protein: CASSSKGWAEAFF.